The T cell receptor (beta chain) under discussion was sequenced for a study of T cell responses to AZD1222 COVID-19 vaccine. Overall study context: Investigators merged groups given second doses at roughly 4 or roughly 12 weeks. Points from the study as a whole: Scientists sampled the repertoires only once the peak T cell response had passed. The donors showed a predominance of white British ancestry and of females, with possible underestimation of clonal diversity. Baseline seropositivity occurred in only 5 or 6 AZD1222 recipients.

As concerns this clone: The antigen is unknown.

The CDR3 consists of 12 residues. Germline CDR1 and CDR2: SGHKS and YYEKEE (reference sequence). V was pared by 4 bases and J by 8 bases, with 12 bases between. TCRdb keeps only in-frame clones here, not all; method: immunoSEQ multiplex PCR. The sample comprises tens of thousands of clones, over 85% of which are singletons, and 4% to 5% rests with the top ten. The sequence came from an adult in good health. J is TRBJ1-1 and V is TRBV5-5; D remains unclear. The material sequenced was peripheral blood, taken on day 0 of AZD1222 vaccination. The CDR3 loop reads CASSLMTEEAFF. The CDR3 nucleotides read TGTGCCAGCAGCCTCATGACGGAGGAAGCTTTCTTT.